The T cell receptor beta chain under discussion was sequenced for a study of blood T cell repertoires in COVID-19. Sequencing used immunoSEQ multiplex PCR; TCRdb keeps in-frame clones, though not all of them. The sample has about 59,000 clones; 75% to 85% are singletons. The germline CDR1 and CDR2 sequences are SGHDT and YYEEEE. The CDR3 runs to 15 residues. V was cut by 4 bases and J by 10 bases, with 23 bases left in between. This clone was recorded a few times. This sequence was found in a man between 60 and 70 years old with acute or convalescent COVID-19. The material sequenced was peripheral blood. The chain joins TRBV5-6 to TRBJ1-1; D gene uncertain. The CDR3 DNA reads as TGTGCCAGCAGCCAGAAGTCGAGGCCGTGGGTAGGAGCTTTCTTT. Protein sequence: CASSQKSRPWVGAFF.